The sequence of this T cell receptor beta chain was determined in a study of neurological immune-mediated disorders. In its sample, this clonotype was seen many times. The target antigen is unknown. 5'RACE generated cDNA with 10-nucleotide random UMIs. Via MiXCR, TCRdb re-called the 5' RACE reads, giving one row per CDR3 protein. The sample lists 20,000 or so distinct CDR3 sequences, 7.5% seen once, with around 16% in the top ten. In germline, CDR1 is SGHAT, CDR2 FQNNGV. This CDR3 comprises 15 residues. V lost 4 bases, J lost 8 bases, and 6 bases stayed unmatched. Study findings and constraints: Because no CDR3 amino acid sequences were shared across subjects by expanded clones, private repertoires were suggested in all groups.

This chain connects TRBV11-2 to TRBJ2-1; 12 nucleotides agree with TRBD2. Input material: CD8+ T cells from blood. The origin of this receptor is a woman in her twenties or thirties with HTLV-1-associated myelopathy (HAM/TSP). The CDR3 DNA reads as TGTGCCAGCAGCTCCCCACTAGCGGGGGGTTATGAGCAGTTCTTC. Residues: CASSSPLAGGYEQFF.